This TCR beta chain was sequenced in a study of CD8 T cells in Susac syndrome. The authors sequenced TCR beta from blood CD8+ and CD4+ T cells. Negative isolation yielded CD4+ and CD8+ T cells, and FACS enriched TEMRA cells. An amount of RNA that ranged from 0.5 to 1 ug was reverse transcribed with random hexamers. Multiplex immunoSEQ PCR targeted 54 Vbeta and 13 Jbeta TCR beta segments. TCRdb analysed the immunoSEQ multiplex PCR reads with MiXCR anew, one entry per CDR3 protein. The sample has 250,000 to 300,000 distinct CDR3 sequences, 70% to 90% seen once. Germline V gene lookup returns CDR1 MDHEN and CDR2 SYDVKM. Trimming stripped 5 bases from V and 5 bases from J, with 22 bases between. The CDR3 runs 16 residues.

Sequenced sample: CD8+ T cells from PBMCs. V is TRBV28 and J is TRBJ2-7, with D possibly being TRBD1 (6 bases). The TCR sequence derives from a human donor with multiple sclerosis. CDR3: CASSIPPEQGNHEQYF. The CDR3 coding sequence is TGTGCCAGCAGTATACCCCCGGAACAGGGTAACCACGAGCAGTACTTC.